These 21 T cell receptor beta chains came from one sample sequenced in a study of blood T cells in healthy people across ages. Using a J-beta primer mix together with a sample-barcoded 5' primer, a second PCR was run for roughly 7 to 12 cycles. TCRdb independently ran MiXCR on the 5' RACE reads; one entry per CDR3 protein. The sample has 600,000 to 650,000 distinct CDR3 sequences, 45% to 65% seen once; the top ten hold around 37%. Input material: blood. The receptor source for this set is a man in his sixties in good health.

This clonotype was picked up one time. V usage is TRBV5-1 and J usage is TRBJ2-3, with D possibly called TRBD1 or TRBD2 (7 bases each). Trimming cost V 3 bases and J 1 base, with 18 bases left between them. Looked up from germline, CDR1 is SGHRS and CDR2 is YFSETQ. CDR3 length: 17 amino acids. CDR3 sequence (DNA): TGCGCCAGCAGCTCACCAGGGGGGGCCCCCGGCACAGATACGCAGTATTTT. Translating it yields CASSSPGGAPGTDTQYF.

The CDR3, as DNA: TGTGCCAGCAGCCAAGGGGTACGGGGGAGCACAGATACGCAGTATTTT. Translating gives CASSQGVRGSTDTQYF. This chain links TRBV4-2 with TRBJ2-3, with a weak D call TRBD2 (6 bases). Trimming shortened V by 1 base and J by 0 bases, and 11 bases separated the two germline ends. In germline, CDR1 is LGHNA, CDR2 YNFKEQ. The CDR3 length is 16 residues.

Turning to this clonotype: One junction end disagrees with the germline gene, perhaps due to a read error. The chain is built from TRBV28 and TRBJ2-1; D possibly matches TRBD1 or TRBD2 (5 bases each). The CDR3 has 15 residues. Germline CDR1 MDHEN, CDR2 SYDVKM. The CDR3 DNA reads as TGTGCCAGCAGCGCGATTGGGGGATCCTCCAATGAGCAGTTCTTC. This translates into CASSAIGGSSNEQFF.

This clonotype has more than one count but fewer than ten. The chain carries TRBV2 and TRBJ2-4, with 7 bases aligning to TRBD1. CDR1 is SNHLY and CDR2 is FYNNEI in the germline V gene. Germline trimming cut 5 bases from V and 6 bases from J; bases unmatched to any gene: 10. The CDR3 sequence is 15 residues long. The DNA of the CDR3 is TGTGCCAGCAGTTCCTCGAGGACAGGACTAAACATTCAGTACTTC. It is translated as CASSSSRTGLNIQYF. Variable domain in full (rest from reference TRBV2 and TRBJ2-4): EPEVTQTPSHQVTQMGQEVILRCVPISNHLYFYWYRQILGQKVEFLVSFYNNEISEKSEIFDDQFSVERPDGSNFTLKIRSTKLEDSAMYFCASSSSRTGLNIQYFGAGTRLSVL.

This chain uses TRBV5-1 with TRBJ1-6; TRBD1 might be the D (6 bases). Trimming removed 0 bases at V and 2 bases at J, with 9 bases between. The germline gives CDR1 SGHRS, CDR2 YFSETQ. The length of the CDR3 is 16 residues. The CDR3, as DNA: TGCGCCAGCAGCTTGGACAGGGCCACCTATAATTCACCCCTCCACTTT. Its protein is CASSLDRATYNSPLHF.

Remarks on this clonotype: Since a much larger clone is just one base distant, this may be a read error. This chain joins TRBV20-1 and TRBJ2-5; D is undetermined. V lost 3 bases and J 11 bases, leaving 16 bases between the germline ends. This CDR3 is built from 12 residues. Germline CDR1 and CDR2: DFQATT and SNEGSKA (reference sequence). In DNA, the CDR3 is TGCAGTGCTAGTGTCGGCCTCAATGAGCAGTACTTC. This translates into CSASVGLNEQYF.

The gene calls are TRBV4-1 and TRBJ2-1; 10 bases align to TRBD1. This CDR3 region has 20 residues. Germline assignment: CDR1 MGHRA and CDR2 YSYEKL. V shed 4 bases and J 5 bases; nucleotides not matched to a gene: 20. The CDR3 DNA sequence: TGCGCCAGCAGCCCCTTACCGACAGGGGGCCTACAAAGCGCACACAATGAGCAGTTCTTC. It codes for CASSPLPTGGLQSAHNEQFF.

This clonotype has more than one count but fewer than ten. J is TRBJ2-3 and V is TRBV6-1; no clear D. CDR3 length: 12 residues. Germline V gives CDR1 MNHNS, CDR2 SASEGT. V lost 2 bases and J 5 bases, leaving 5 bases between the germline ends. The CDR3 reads CASSETGDTQYF. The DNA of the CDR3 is TGTGCCAGCAGTGAAACCGGAGATACGCAGTATTTT.

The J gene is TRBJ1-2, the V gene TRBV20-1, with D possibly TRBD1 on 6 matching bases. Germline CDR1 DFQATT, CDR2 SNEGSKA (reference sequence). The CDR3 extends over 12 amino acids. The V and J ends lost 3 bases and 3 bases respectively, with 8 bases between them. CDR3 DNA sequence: TGCAGTGCTAGGAACAGGGACTATGGCTACACCTTC. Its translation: CSARNRDYGYTF.

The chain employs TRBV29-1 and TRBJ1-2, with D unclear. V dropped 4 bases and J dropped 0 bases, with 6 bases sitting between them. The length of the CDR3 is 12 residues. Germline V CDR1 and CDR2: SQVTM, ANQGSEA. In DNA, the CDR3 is TGCAGCGTTGGAGGTTCTAACTATGGCTACACCTTC. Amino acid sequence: CSVGGSNYGYTF.

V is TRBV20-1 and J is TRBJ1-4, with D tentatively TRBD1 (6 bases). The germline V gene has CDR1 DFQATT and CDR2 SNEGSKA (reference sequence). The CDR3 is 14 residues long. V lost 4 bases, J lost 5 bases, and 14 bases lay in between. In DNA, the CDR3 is TGCAGTGCTAACGAACAGGGAGGCAATGAAAAACTGTTTTTT. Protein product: CSANEQGGNEKLFF.

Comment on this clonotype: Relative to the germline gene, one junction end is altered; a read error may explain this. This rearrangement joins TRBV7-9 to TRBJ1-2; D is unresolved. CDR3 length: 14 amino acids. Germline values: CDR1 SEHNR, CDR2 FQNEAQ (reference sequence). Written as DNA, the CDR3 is TGTGCCAGCAGATTAGCGTTCACAGTTAATGGCTACACCTTC. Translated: CASRLAFTVNGYTF.

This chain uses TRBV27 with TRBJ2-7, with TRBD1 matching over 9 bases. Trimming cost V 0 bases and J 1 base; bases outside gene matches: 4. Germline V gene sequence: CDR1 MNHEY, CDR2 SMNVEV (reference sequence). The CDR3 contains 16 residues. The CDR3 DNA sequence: TGTGCCAGCAGTTTATCGTGGGGACAGGGTTCCTACGAGCAGTACTTC. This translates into CASSLSWGQGSYEQYF.

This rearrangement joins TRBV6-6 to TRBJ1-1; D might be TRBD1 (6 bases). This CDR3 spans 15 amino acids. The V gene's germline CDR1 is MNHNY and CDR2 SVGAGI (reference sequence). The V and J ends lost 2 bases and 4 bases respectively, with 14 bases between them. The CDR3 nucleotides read TGTGCCAGCAGTTACCGCAGGGGTTGGGTCACTGAAGCTTTCTTT. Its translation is CASSYRRGWVTEAFF.

The CDR3 region has the DNA TGTGCCAGCACCCCCTCCGGGGTAAAGGGTGGCACTGAAGCTTTCTTT. As protein: CASTPSGVKGGTEAFF. V gene TRBV6-1 combines with J gene TRBJ1-1; D not resolved. V dropped 7 bases and J dropped 4 bases, with 22 bases sitting between them. CDR1 is MNHNS, CDR2 SASEGT, per germline. The CDR3 has 16 residues.

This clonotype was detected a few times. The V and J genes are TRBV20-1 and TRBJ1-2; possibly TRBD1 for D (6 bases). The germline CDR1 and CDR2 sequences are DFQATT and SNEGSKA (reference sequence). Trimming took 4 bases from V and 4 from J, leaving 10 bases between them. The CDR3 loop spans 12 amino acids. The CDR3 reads CSATGTSYGYTF. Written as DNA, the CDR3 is TGCAGTGCTACCGGGACATCCTATGGCTACACCTTC.

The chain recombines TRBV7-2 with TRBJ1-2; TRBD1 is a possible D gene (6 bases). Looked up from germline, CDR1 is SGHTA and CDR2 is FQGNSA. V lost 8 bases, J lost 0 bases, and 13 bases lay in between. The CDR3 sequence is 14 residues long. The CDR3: CASRRDTSNYGYTF. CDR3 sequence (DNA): TGTGCCAGCCGCCGGGACACCTCTAACTATGGCTACACCTTC.

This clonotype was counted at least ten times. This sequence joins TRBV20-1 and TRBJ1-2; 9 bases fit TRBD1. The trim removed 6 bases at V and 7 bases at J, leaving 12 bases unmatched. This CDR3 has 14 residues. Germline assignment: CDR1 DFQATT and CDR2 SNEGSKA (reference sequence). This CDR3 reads CSAAQGADGSGYTF. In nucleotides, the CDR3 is TGCAGTGCAGCACAGGGGGCCGATGGGTCTGGCTACACCTTC.

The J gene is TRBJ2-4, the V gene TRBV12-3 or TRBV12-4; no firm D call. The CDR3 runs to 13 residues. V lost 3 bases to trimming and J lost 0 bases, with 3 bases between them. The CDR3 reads CASSLQAKNIQYF. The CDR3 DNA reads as TGTGCCAGCAGTTTGCAAGCCAAAAACATTCAGTACTTC.

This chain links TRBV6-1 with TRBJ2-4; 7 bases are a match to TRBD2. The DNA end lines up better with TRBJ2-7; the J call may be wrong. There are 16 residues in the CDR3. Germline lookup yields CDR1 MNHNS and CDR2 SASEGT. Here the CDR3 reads CASSEQLGGWNYEQYF. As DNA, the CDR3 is TGTGCCAGCAGTGAACAGCTGGGGGGGTGGAACTACGAGCAGTACTTC.

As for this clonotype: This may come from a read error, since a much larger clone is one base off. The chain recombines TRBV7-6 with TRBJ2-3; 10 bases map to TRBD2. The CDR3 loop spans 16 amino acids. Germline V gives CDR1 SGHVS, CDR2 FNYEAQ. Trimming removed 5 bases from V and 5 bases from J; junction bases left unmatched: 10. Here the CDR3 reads CASSQMSGGGGDTQYF. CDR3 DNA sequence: TGTGCCAGCAGCCAGATGAGCGGGGGGGGCGGAGATACGCAGTATTTT.